This TCR beta chain was sequenced in a study of T cell responses to AZD1222 COVID-19 vaccine. Study outcomes and limitations: After the peak T cell response, and only then, were repertoires sampled. Seropositive at baseline were only six AZD1222 recipients. Spike-specific TCR breadth and depth both grew after two AZD1222 doses.

The assay was immunoSEQ multiplex PCR, and TCRdb's table has in-frame clones only and misses some. Found here are approximately 150,000 clones, 90% to 95% of them singletons; the top ten hold more than 1%. Germline CDR1 and CDR2: LGHNA and YNFKEQ. The CDR3 runs to 16 residues. Between the trimmed V and J ends, which lost 4 bases and 5 bases, there was a span of 17 bases. This clone was counted only a few times. Its cognate antigen is unknown. V usage is TRBV4-2 and J usage is TRBJ2-2; D could derive from TRBD1 or TRBD2 (5 bases each). The material sequenced was peripheral blood, taken 28 days after the second AZD1222 dose. The receptor was derived from an adult who received the AZD1222 COVID-19 vaccine. This chain's CDR3 is CASSPRRDGATGELFF. The CDR3 coding sequence is TGTGCCAGCAGCCCAAGACGGGACGGTGCGACCGGGGAGCTGTTTTTT.